This T cell receptor (beta chain) was found in a study of T cells in Graves' hyperthyroidism and ophthalmopathy. Exclusion of patients followed from uncontrolled infection, other autoimmune disease, pregnancy or lactation. The CDR3 consists of 13 residues. Per the germline V gene, CDR1 is LGHDT and CDR2 is YNNKEL (reference sequence). The V end was cut by 3 bases, the J end by 0 bases, with 5 bases between. RNA transcripts gave rise to amplified TCR beta CDR3 regions. HTBI primers were employed in a first-round RT-PCR of the TCR CDR3. TCRdb independently ran MiXCR on the multiplex PCR reads; one entry per CDR3 protein. This table holds around 700,000 distinct CDR3 sequences, under 20% found once.

The sequence was collected from a woman between 50 and 59 years old with Graves' hyperthyroidism that later progressed to Graves' ophthalmopathy. The sample comprised blood. The chain employs TRBV3-1 and TRBJ1-2; the D is unclear. CDR3 DNA: TGTGCCAGCAGCCACGCTACTAACTATGGCTACACCTTC. Translating it yields CASSHATNYGYTF. Looking up the rest from reference TRBV3-1 and TRBJ1-2 gives the full variable domain: DTAVSQTPKYLVTQMGNDKSIKCEQNLGHDTMYWYKQDSKKFLKIMFSYNNKELIINETVPNRFSPKSPDKAHLNLHINSLELGDSAVYFCASSHATNYGYTFGSGTRLTVV.